The T cell receptor beta chain described here comes from a study of T cells in Graves' hyperthyroidism and ophthalmopathy (dated by TCRdb to 2018 to 2020). Broadly, across the study: Peripheral blood was sampled at the time of initial diagnosis, prior to any treatment. The paper reports TCR Vbeta CDR3 sequencing of approximately 140 peripheral blood samples: around 45 ophthalmopathy, under 85 hyperthyroidism and approximately 17 progressor patients. Prospective prediction of ophthalmopathy was tested in an independent validation cohort consisting of some 19 hyperthyroidism patients and approximately 16 patients who later progressed to ophthalmopathy. The approximately 98 discovery patients were randomly divided into training and test sets at a 7:3 ratio. Thyroid tissue and blood T-cell repertoires from six Graves' hyperthyroidism patients were also compared in the study. To identify TCR V-J signatures that set the groups apart, the researchers used a discovery cohort of approximately 98 patients, made up of 40 to 45 with Graves' ophthalmopathy and about 60 with stable Graves' hyperthyroidism. After sampling, hyperthyroidism patients received methimazole starting at 30 mg daily, and ophthalmopathy patients received high-dose intravenous methylprednisolone.

Stable Graves' hyperthyroidism was defined as no progression to ophthalmopathy during 18 months of follow-up. Hyperthyroidism patients were aged 18 to 65 years and newly diagnosed, with disease duration of less than 2 months. Patients with uncontrolled infections, other autoimmune diseases, pregnancy or lactation were excluded. Diagnoses were based on clinical symptoms, serum thyroxine and TRAb, thyroid ultrasound and orbital computed tomography. PBMCs were separated from roughly 9.6 ml of fresh peripheral blood using Ficoll-Paque density gradient centrifugation. Total RNA was extracted using Trizol reagent, and RNA quality was assessed on an Agilent 2100 Bioanalyzer. The table lists this clonotype with many counts. Its antigen is currently not known. Per-nucleotide qualities are absent, and no much larger clonotype sits a single base away. The TCR beta CDR3 regions were amplified from RNA transcripts. The first round of RT-PCR for the TCR CDR3 was performed with the HTBI primer set and the Qiagen OneStep RT-PCR kit. Libraries were constructed in a second round of multiplex PCR, after which size selection and purification were carried out. Paired-end sequencing of the libraries was performed with 100 bp reads on an Illumina HiSeq2000. For the original study's pipeline: SOAPnuke was used to process the raw data, throwing out any read that contained adapters or uncalled bases, had a mean Phred below 15, or lacked an exact constant-primer or identifier match. High-quality paired reads were merged using COPE v1.2.5, and each unique nucleotide sequence was defined as a clonotype. Clonotypes were aligned to IMGT TRBV, TRBD and TRBJ reference segments using MiTCR v1.1. The analysis included only V-J combinations with a frequency above 0.0001, which together covered roughly 99% of the repertoires. A TCS score was defined as the ratio between F50 (clonal expansion) and ExV (chaos), using BLOSUM62-based TCRdist between CDR3 peptides within each V-J. Welch's t-statistics and random forest reduced 500 to 550 V-J features to 10 to 15, which were used in a naive Bayes classifier (R e1071). Clones were called with MiXCR by TCRdb after fastp trimmed the public reads at Q25, and only in-frame beta chains were retained. Every CDR3 protein is listed once, alongside the most common genes and DNA of its rows. These V and J calls are TCRdb output, not the study's own analysis. Within this sample are 600,000 to 750,000 distinct CDR3 sequences, with around 15% of them counted one time only. 15% to 19% of the sample lies in the top ten.

Broader findings and caveats from the paper: A 13 V-J signature model separated ophthalmopathy from stable hyperthyroidism, with 87.88% sensitivity and roughly 84% specificity in cross-validation and 80%/75% in testing. In validation, the model predicted progression to ophthalmopathy a median of about 6.5 months before onset, with approximately 68% sensitivity and roughly 73% specificity. No statistical method was used to set the sample size in advance, and investigators knew the group allocation. Most expanded thyroid clonotypes (frequency above 0.001) were also found in blood, which suggests that blood repertoires may mirror thyroid immune responses.

The receptor's source is a man aged 50-60 years with Graves' hyperthyroidism. The source material was blood.

The nucleotide sequence is given as TGTGCCAGTAGTATCGGCTTCGCTACAGGGAGAGAGGATGGCTACACCTTC. The translation is CASSIGFATGREDGYTF. The chain is made from TRBV19 and TRBJ1-2; the D gene is possibly TRBD1, with 6 bases matching. The CDR3, cysteine through phenylalanine, is 17 amino acids long. Only the CDR3 portion is preserved as DNA: 51 bases, with reading frame beginning at the first base. CDR1 and CDR2 (LNHDA, SQIVND) derive from the germline V gene (reference sequence). Between the V and J ends, shortened by 3 bases and 6 bases respectively, the junction contains 23 bases.